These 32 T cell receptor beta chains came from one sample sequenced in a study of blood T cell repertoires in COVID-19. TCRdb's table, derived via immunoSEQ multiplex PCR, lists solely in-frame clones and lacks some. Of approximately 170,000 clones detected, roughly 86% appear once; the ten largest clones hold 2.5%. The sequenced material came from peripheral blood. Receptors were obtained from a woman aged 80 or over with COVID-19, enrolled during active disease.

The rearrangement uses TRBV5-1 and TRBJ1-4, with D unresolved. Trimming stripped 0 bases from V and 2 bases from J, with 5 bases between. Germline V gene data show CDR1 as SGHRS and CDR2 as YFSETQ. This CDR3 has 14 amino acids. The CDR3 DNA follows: TGCGCCAGCAGCTTGGGGCCGACTAATGAAAAACTGTTTTTT. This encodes CASSLGPTNEKLFF.

CDR3 nucleotide sequence: TGCGCCAGCAGCTCCGGGACAGGGGGGATTCGAGAAAAACTGTTTTTT. It yields the protein CASSSGTGGIREKLFF. The chain is built from TRBV5-1 and TRBJ1-4; 11 bases agree with TRBD1. V shed 3 bases, J shed 8 bases, and the junction held 9 bases outside the gene matches. Germline CDR1 is SGHRS and CDR2 is YFSETQ. This CDR3 has 16 residues.

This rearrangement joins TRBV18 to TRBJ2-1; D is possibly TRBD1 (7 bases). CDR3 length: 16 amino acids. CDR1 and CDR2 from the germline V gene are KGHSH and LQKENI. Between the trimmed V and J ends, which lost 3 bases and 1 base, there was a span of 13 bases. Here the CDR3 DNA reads TGTGCCAGCTCACCGACAGGGAGGATTTCCTACAATGAGCAGTTCTTC. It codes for CASSPTGRISYNEQFF.

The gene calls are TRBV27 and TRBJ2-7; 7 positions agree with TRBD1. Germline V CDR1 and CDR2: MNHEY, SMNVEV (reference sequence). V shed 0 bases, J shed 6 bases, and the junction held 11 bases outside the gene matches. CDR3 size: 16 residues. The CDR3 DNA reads TGTGCCAGCAGTTTATCGCCTCGTAGGGGGCTCGGCGAGCAGTACTTC. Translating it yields CASSLSPRRGLGEQYF.

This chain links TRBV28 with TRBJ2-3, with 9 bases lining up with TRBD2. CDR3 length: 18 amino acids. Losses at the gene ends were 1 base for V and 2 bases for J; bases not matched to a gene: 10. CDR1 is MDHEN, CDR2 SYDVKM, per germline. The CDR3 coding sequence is TGTGCCAGCAGTTTATCCCCCGGTAGCGGGAGTAACACAGATACGCAGTATTTT. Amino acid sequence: CASSLSPGSGSNTDTQYF.

CDR3 coding DNA: TGTGCCAGCTCACCAAGACCGGCGGGCAATGCGCTTAATGAAAAACTGTTTTTT. This sequence encodes CASSPRPAGNALNEKLFF. The genes are TRBV18 and TRBJ1-4; no firm D call. CDR3 size: 18 residues. V dropped 2 bases and J dropped 4 bases, with 20 bases sitting between them. CDR1 is KGHSH and CDR2 is LQKENI in the germline V gene.

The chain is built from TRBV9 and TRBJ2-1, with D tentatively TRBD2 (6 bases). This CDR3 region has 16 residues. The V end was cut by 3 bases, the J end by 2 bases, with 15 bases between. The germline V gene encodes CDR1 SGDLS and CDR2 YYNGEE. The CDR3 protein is CASSATGLGAYNEQFF. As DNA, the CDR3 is TGTGCCAGCAGCGCTACGGGACTGGGGGCCTACAATGAGCAGTTCTTC.

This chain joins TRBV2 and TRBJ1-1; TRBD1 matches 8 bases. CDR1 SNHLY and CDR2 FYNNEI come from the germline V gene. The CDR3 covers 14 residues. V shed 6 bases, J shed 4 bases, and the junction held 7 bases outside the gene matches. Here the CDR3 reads CASRPTGVGTEAFF. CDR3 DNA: TGTGCCAGCAGGCCGACAGGGGTGGGCACTGAAGCTTTCTTT.

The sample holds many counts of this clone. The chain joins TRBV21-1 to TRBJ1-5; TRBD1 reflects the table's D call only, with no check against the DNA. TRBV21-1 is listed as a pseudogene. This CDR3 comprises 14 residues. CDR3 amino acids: CASSIQGPHQPQHF. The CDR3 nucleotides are TGTGCCAGCAGCATACAGGGGCCCCATCAGCCCCAGCATTTT.

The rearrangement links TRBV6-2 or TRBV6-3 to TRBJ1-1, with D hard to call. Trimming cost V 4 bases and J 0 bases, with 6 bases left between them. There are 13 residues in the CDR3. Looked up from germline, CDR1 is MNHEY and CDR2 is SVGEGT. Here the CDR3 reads CASSSYLNTEAFF. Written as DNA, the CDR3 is TGTGCCAGCAGTTCTTATTTGAACACTGAAGCTTTCTTT.

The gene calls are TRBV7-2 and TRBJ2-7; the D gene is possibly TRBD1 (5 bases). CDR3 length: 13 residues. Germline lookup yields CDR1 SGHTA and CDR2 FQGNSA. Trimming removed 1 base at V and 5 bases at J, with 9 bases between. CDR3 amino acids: CASSLVTGNEQYF. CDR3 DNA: TGTGCCAGCAGCTTAGTTACAGGCAACGAGCAGTACTTC.

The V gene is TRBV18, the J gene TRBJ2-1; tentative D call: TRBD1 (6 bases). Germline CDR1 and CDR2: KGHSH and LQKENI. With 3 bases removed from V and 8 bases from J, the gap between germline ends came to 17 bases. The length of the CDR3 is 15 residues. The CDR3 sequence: CASSPRVTGWDEQFF. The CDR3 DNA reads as TGTGCCAGCTCACCTCGAGTGACAGGTTGGGATGAGCAGTTCTTC.

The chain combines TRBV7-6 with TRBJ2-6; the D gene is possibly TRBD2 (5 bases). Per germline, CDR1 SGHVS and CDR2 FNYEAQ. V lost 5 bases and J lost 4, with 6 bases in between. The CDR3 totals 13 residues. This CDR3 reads CASSTGGANVLTF. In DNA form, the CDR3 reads TGTGCCAGCAGCACGGGAGGGGCCAACGTCCTGACTTTC.

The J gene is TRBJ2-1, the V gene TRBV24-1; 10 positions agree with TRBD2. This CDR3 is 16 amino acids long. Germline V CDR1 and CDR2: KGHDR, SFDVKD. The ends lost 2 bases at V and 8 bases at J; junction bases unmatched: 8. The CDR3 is CATSDSSSSGSDEQFF. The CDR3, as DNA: TGTGCCACCAGTGATTCGTCTTCTAGCGGGAGCGATGAGCAGTTCTTC.

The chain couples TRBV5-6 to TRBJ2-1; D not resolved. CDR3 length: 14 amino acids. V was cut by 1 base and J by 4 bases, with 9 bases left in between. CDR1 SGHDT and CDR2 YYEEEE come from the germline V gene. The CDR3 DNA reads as TGTGCCAGCAGCTTGTTCGGCGGTTACAATGAGCAGTTCTTC. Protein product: CASSLFGGYNEQFF.

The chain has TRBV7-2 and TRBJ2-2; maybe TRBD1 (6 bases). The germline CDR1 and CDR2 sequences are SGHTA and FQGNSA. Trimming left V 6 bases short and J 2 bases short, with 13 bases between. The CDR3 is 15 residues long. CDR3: CASSSGQTNTGELFF. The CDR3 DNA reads TGTGCCAGCAGTTCCGGACAGACTAACACCGGGGAGCTGTTTTTT.

This CDR3 is CASSYSITGQAGYTF. In DNA, the CDR3 is TGTGCCAGCAGTTACTCAATCACTGGACAGGCTGGCTACACCTTC. The chain combines TRBV6-6 with TRBJ1-2, with 7 bases aligning to TRBD1. The CDR3 spans 15 residues. Germline trimming cut 0 bases from V and 7 bases from J; bases unmatched to any gene: 8. Germline CDR1 is MNHNY and CDR2 is SVGAGI (reference sequence).

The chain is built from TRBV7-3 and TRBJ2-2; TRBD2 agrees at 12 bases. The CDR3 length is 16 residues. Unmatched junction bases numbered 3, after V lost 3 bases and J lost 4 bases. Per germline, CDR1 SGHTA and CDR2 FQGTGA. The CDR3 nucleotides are TGTGCCAGCAGCTTTGGACTAGCGGGAATCACCGGGGAGCTGTTTTTT. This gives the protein CASSFGLAGITGELFF.

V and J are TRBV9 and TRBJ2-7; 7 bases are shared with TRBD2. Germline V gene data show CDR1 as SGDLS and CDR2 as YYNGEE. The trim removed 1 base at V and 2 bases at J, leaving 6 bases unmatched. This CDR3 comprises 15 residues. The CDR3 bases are TGTGCCAGCAGCGTACGGGACTACCCTCCCTACGAGCAGTACTTC. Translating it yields CASSVRDYPPYEQYF.

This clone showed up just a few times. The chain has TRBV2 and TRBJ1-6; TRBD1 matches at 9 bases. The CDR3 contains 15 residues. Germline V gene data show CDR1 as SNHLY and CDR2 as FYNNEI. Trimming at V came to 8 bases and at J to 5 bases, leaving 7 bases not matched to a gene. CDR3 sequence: CASRGQGGNNSPLHF. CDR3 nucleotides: TGTGCCAGCCGGGGACAGGGAGGGAATAATTCACCCCTCCACTTT.

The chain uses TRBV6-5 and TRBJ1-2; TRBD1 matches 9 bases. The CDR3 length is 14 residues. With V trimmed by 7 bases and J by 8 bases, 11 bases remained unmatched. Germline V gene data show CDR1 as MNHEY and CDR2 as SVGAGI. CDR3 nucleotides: TGTGCCAGCACCTCCCTGGGGACAGGGTTCGGCTACACCTTC. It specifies CASTSLGTGFGYTF.

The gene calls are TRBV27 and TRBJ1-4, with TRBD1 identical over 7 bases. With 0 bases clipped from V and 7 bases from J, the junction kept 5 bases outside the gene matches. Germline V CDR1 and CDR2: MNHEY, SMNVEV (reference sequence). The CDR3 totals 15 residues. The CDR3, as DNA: TGTGCCAGCAGTTTATCCCCGACAGGGTCTGAAAAACTGTTTTTT. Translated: CASSLSPTGSEKLFF.

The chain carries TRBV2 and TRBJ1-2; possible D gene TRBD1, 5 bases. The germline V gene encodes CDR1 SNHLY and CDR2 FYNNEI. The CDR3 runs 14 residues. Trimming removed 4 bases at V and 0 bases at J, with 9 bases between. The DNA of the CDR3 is TGTGCCAGCAGTGCGACAGCAGCTAACTATGGCTACACCTTC. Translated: CASSATAANYGYTF.

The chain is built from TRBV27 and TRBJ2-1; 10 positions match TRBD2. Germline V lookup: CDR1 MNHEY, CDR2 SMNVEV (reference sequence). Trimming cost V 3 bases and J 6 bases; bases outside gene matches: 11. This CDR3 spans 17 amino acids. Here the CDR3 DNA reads TGTGCCAGCAGTTTCTCTACGGGGAGCGGGAGGGCCAATGAGCAGTTCTTC. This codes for CASSFSTGSGRANEQFF.

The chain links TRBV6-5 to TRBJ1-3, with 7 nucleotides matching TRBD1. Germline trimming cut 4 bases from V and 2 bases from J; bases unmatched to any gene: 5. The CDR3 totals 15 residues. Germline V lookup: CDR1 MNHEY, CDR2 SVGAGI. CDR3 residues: CASSSYRGTGNTIYF. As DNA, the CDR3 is TGTGCCAGCAGTTCATACAGGGGAACTGGAAACACCATATATTTT.

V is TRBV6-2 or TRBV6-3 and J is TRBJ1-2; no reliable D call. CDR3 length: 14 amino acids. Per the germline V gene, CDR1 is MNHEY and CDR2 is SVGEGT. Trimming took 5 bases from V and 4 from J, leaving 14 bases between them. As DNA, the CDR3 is TGTGCCAGCAGTACCCGACGGAGTAGCTATGGCTACACCTTC. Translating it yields CASSTRRSSYGYTF.

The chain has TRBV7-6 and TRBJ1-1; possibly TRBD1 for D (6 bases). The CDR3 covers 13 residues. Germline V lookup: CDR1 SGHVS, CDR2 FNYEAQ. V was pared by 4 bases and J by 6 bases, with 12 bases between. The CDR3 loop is CASSSRTDSEAFF. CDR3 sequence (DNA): TGTGCCAGCAGCTCCCGGACAGACTCTGAAGCTTTCTTT.

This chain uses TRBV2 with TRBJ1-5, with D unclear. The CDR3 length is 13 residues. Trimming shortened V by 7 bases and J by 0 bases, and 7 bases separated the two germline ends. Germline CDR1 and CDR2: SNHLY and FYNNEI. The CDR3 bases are TGTGCCAGCAAGGGAGATAGCAATCAGCCCCAGCATTTT. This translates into CASKGDSNQPQHF.

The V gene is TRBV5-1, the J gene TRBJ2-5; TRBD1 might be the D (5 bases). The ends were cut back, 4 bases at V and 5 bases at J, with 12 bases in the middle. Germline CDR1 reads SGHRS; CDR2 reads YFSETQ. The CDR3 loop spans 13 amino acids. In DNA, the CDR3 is TGCGCCAGCAGCAATGGGGCTTTGGAGACCCAGTACTTC. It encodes CASSNGALETQYF. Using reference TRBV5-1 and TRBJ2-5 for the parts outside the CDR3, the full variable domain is KAGVTQTPRYLIKTRGQQVTLSCSPISGHRSVSWYQQTPGQGLQFLFEYFSETQRNKGNFPGRFSGRQFSNSRSEMNVSTLELGDSALYLCASSNGALETQYFGPGTRLLVL.

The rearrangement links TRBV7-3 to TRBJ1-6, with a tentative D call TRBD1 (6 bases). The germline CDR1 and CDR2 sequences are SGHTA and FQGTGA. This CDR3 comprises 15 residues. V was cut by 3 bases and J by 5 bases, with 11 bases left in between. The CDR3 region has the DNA TGTGCCAGCAGCTTGATTGGACAGAATAATTCACCCCTCCACTTT. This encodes CASSLIGQNNSPLHF.

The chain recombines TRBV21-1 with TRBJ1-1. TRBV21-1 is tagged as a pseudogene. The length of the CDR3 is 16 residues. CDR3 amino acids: CASMRDLKDRNTEAFF. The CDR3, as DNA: TGTGCCAGCATGCGGGATCTAAAGGACCGGAACACTGAAGCTTTCTTT.

CDR3 region: CASSQGMAGAQAYF. Here the CDR3 DNA reads TGCGCCAGCAGCCAAGGGATGGCGGGAGCCCAGGCGTATTTT. This chain joins TRBV5-1 and TRBJ2-3; 7 bases are a match to TRBD2. V was clipped by 4 bases and J by 14 bases; unmatched bases: 16. The V gene's germline CDR1 is SGHRS and CDR2 YFSETQ. The CDR3 has 14 amino acids.